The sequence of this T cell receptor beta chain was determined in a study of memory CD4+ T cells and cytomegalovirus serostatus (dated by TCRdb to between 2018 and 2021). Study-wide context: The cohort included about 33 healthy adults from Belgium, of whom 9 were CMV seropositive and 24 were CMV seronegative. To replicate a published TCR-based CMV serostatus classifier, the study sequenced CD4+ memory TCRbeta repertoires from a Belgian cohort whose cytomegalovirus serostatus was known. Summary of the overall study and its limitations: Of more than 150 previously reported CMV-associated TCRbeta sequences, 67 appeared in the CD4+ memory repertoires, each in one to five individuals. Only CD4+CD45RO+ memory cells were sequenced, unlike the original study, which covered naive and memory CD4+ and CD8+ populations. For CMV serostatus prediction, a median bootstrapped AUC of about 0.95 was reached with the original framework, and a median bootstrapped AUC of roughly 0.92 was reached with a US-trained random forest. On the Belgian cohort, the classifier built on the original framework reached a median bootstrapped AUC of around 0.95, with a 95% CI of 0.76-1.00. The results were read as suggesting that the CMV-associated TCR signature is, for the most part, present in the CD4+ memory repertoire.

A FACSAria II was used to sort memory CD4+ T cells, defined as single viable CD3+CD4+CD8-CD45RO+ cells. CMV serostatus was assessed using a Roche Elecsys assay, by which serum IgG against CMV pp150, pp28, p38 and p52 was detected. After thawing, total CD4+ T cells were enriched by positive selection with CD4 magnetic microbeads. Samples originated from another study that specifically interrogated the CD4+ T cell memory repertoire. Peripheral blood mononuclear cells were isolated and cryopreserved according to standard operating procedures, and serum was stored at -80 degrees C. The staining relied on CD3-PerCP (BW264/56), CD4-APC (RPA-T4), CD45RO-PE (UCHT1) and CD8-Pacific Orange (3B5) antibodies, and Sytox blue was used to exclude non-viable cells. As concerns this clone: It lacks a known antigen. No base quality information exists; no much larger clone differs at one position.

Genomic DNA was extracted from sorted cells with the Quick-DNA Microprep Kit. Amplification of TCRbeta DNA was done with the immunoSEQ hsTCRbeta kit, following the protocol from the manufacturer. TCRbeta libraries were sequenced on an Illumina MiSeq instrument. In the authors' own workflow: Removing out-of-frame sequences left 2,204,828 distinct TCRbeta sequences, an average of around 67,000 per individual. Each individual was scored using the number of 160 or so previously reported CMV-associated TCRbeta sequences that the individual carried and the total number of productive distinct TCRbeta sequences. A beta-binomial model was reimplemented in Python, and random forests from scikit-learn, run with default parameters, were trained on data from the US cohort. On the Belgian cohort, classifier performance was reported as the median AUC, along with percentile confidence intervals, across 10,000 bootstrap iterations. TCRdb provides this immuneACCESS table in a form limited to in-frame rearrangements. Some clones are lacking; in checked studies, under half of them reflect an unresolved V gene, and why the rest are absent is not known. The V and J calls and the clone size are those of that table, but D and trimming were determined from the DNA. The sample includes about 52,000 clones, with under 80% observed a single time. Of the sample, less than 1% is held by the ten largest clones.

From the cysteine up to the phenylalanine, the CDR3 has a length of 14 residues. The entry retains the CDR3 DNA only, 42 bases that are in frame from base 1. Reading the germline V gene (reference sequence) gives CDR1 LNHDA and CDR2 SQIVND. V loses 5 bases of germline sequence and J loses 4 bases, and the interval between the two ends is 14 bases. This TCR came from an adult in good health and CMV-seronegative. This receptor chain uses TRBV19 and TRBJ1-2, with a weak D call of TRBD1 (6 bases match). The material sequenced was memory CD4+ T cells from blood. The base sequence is TGTGCCAGTAGTCGCCTGACAGGAATCTATGGCTACACCTTC. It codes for CASSRLTGIYGYTF.